This T cell receptor beta chain was sequenced during a study of blood T cells in healthy people across ages. The overall study: About one barcoded beta molecule per two T cells was captured by template switching.

The CDR3 has 21 amino acids. V trimming: 7 bases; J trimming: 1 base; junction bases outside the gene matches: 22. Germline V CDR1 and CDR2: LGHNA, YSLEER. There are a few counts of this clonotype. For the second PCR, which ran for roughly 6 to 12 cycles, a sample-barcoded 5' primer and a J-beta primer mix were used. TCRdb reanalysed the 5' RACE reads using MiXCR and keeps one entry per CDR3 protein. Of fewer than 800,000 distinct CDR3 sequences in the sample, 20% to 30% were seen once. These data were also filed under a second study, of T cells of mothers and their children. As that report states: Donation was provided by three healthy Caucasian mothers along with their six children.

The TCR sequence derives from a boy aged 5 to 17 in good health. The chain links TRBV4-3 to TRBJ1-5, with 10 bases matching TRBD1. Sequenced sample: blood. This CDR3 is CASNSKISGDRGPTSNQPQHF. The CDR3 coding sequence is TGCGCCAGCAACTCGAAGATTAGCGGCGACAGGGGGCCGACGAGCAATCAGCCCCAGCATTTT.